The sequence of this T cell receptor (beta chain) was determined in a study of CD4+ T cells in melanoma. Broader study findings: CD8+ T cell, macrophage and B cell function reportedly correlated with neoantigen-specific CD4+ T cells. Diverse differentiation states were reported for melanoma neoantigen-specific CD4+ T cells.

TCRdb's copy holds only in-frame clones and misses some; the assay was immunoSEQ multiplex PCR. The sample holds 9,400 or so clones, less than 85% seen once. V was trimmed by 3 bases and J by 6 bases, leaving 12 bases between them. The CDR3 totals 13 residues. There are a few counts of this clone. Its target is unknown. The sequence came from a human donor with melanoma. The sample consisted of cells from a culture (not recorded whether cultured in vitro). The rearrangement joins TRBV12-3 or TRBV12-4 to TRBJ2-7; perhaps TRBD1 as D (6 bases). The CDR3 is CASSFYRGGEQYF. The CDR3 DNA is TGTGCCAGCAGTTTCTATCGAGGGGGCGAGCAGTACTTC.